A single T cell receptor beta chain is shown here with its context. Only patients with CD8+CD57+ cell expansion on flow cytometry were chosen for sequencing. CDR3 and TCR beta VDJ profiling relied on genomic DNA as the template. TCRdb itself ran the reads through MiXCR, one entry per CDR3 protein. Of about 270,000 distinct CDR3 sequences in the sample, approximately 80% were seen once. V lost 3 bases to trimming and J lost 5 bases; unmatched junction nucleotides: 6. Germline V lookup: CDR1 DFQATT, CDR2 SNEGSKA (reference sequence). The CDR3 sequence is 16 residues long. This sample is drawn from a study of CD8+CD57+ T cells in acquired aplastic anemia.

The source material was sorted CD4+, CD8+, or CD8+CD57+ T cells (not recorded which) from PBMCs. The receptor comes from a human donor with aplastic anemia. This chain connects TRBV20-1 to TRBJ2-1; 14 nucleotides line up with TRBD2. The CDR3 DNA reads TGCAGTGCTAGCTCGACTAGCGGGAGGGCCCACAATGAGCAGTTCTTC. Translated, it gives CSASSTSGRAHNEQFF.